The 30 T cell receptor beta chains below were found in one sample sequenced in a study of early T cells in non-severe SARS-CoV-2 infection. Each CDR3 protein gets one entry after TCRdb re-called the 5' RACE reads with MiXCR. The sample records roughly 33,000 distinct CDR3 sequences, roughly 5.9% being singletons. The sequenced sample consisted of whole blood. The receptors derive from an adult who was a healthcare worker with PCR-confirmed SARS-CoV-2 infection or an uninfected control (not recorded which).

V and J are TRBV7-7 and TRBJ2-3; 9 nucleotides line up with TRBD2. This CDR3 contains 14 residues. V was pared by 5 bases and J by 4 bases, with 4 bases of the junction left unmatched. The germline gives CDR1 SSHAT, CDR2 FNYEAQ (reference sequence). In DNA, the CDR3 is TGTGCCAGCAGCATGGGACTAGCATCAGATACGCAGTATTTT. This codes for CASSMGLASDTQYF.

This clonotype was counted ten times or more. The chain couples TRBV20-1 to TRBJ1-1; 9 nucleotides agree with TRBD1. Germline CDR1 and CDR2: DFQATT and SNEGSKA (reference sequence). V lost 6 bases to trimming and J lost 4 bases; unmatched junction nucleotides: 12. The CDR3 is 15 amino acids. CDR3 protein: CSAAKQGADVTEAFF. The CDR3 coding sequence is TGCAGTGCCGCAAAACAGGGGGCGGATGTCACTGAAGCTTTCTTT.

This clonotype appeared many times. The rearrangement joins TRBV7-9 to TRBJ2-3; 8 bases are shared with TRBD1. With V trimmed by 1 base and J by 6 bases, 6 bases remained unmatched. This CDR3 spans 15 amino acids. Germline V gene lookup returns CDR1 SEHNR and CDR2 FQNEAQ (reference sequence). CDR3 loop: CASSLGGTGGDTQYF. In nucleotides, the CDR3 is TGTGCCAGCAGCTTAGGGGGGACAGGTGGCGATACGCAGTATTTT.

This clonotype has a count of ten or more. This chain connects TRBV12-3 or TRBV12-4 to TRBJ2-5; 8 nucleotides line up with TRBD2. CDR3 length: 14 residues. V shed 3 bases, J shed 3 bases, and the junction held 3 bases outside the gene matches. The CDR3 sequence is CASSFSGSEETQYF. The CDR3 bases are TGTGCCAGCAGTTTCAGCGGGAGCGAAGAGACCCAGTACTTC.

The rearrangement joins TRBV7-2 to TRBJ1-6, with no clear D. The CDR3 has 13 amino acids. Germline CDR1 and CDR2: SGHTA and FQGNSA. Trimming stripped 5 bases from V and 11 bases from J, with 13 bases between. The DNA of the CDR3 is TGTGCCAGCAGCCAGTACAGACCCACACCCCTCCACTTT. Amino acid sequence: CASSQYRPTPLHF.

In this sample, this clonotype turned up many times. The CDR3 coding sequence is TGTGCCACCAGCAGAGATCAGGGGTGGCGGGATCAGTACTTC. Its translation: CATSRDQGWRDQYF. This rearrangement joins TRBV15 to TRBJ2-4; D could derive from TRBD1 or TRBD2 (6 bases each). In germline, CDR1 is LNHNV, CDR2 YYDKDF (reference sequence). The V and J ends lost 0 bases and 12 bases respectively, with 15 bases between them. This CDR3 is built from 14 residues.

This clonotype has at least ten counts. DNA for the CDR3: TGTGCCAGCAGCTTGGGGCGGGCCAACGTCCTGACTTTC. Residues: CASSLGRANVLTF. The chain has TRBV7-3 and TRBJ2-6, with D perhaps TRBD1 (5 bases). Trimming left V 3 bases short and J 5 bases short, with 5 bases between. The CDR3 runs to 13 residues. Germline V CDR1 and CDR2: SGHTA, FQGTGA.

The rearrangement links TRBV18 to TRBJ2-3, with TRBD1 matching 7 bases. CDR1 and CDR2 from the germline V gene are KGHSH and LQKENI. The CDR3 sequence is 17 residues long. Trimming at V came to 6 bases and at J to 1 base, leaving 13 bases not matched to a gene. CDR3 protein: CASSSRGIGLRTDTQYF. CDR3 nucleotides: TGTGCCAGCTCGAGCAGGGGGATCGGACTCCGCACAGATACGCAGTATTTT.

This clonotype came up many times. The rearrangement joins TRBV10-3 to TRBJ1-5, with TRBD1 as a possible D gene (5 bases). CDR1 is ENHRY, CDR2 SYGVKD, per germline. The CDR3 is made up of 12 amino acids. V was pared by 4 bases and J by 11 bases, with 12 bases between. CDR3 DNA: TGTGCCATCAGTGCCCCCGGGGGGTCCCAGCATTTT. It yields the protein CAISAPGGSQHF.

This clonotype has just a few counts. This chain links TRBV18 with TRBJ1-3; the D gene is possibly TRBD1 (5 bases). In germline, CDR1 is KGHSH, CDR2 LQKENI. The CDR3 runs 17 residues. Deletions cut 3 bases from V and 3 bases from J, with 18 bases between. CDR3 in amino acids: CASSPRQTGMLGNTIYF. CDR3 sequence (DNA): TGTGCCAGCTCACCGCGACAGACGGGAATGCTTGGAAACACCATATATTTT.

This clonotype occurred many times. The V gene is TRBV9, the J gene TRBJ1-4; the D is unclear. CDR3 length equals 15 residues. Between the trimmed V and J ends, which lost 0 bases and 6 bases, there was a span of 12 bases. Germline-derived CDR1 and CDR2 are SGDLS and YYNGEE. The CDR3 nucleotides are TGTGCCAGCAGCGTAGCTCCCCTAAGAGATGAAAAACTGTTTTTT. It is translated as CASSVAPLRDEKLFF. The full variable domain, rest sourced from reference TRBV9 and TRBJ1-4, is DSGVTQTPKHLITATGQRVTLRCSPRSGDLSVYWYQQSLDQGLQFLIQYYNGEERAKGNILERFSAQQFPDLHSELNLSSLELGDSALYFCASSVAPLRDEKLFFGSGTQLSVL.

This clonotype occurred many times. CDR3 loop: CSARDPRTRSTDTQYF. The CDR3 DNA is TGCAGTGCTAGAGACCCCAGGACTAGGAGCACAGATACGCAGTATTTT. The chain uses TRBV20-1 and TRBJ2-3; 7 nucleotides agree with TRBD2. The CDR3 has 16 amino acids. Per the germline V gene, CDR1 is DFQATT and CDR2 is SNEGSKA (reference sequence). V shed 0 bases, J shed 0 bases, and the junction held 6 bases outside the gene matches.

The chain couples TRBV11-2 to TRBJ2-1; the D gene is possibly TRBD2 (6 bases). V was trimmed by 2 bases and J by 8 bases, leaving 19 bases between them. The CDR3 runs to 16 residues. Per the germline V gene, CDR1 is SGHAT and CDR2 is FQNNGV. CDR3 DNA: TGTGCCAGCAGCTTACGTCCGGGAGCCGAAATGTATGAGCAGTTCTTC. It translates to CASSLRPGAEMYEQFF.

This clonotype was observed at least ten times. V and J are TRBV12-3 or TRBV12-4 and TRBJ1-5; D not certain. The V and J ends lost 3 bases and 10 bases respectively, with 10 bases between them. This CDR3 is built from 12 residues. CDR3 protein: CASSLGYNPQHF. The CDR3 DNA sequence: TGTGCCAGCAGTTTGGGGTACAATCCCCAGCATTTT.

The CDR3 sequence: CSAYPGTNTGELFF. CDR3 DNA sequence: TGCAGCGCCTATCCCGGGACGAACACCGGGGAGCTGTTTTTT. The gene calls are TRBV29-1 and TRBJ2-2; possibly TRBD2 for D (5 bases). Germline CDR1 and CDR2: SQVTM and ANQGSEA. Trimming pared 7 bases from V and 0 bases from J, leaving 12 bases between. This CDR3 spans 14 amino acids.

At least ten counts were recorded for this clonotype. This sequence joins TRBV20-1 and TRBJ2-5, with 8 bases aligning to TRBD2. CDR1 and CDR2 from the germline V gene are DFQATT and SNEGSKA (reference sequence). V lost 1 base to trimming and J lost 1 base; unmatched junction nucleotides: 5. This CDR3 contains 15 residues. The CDR3, as DNA: TGCAGTGCTAGAGCAACCGGGACTAGCCAAGAGACCCAGTACTTC. This encodes CSARATGTSQETQYF.

The rearrangement joins TRBV11-2 to TRBJ2-3, with 16 positions matching TRBD2. Germline V gives CDR1 SGHAT, CDR2 FQNNGV. CDR3 size: 17 residues. V lost 4 bases to trimming and J lost 4 bases; unmatched junction nucleotides: 5. DNA of the CDR3: TGTGCCAGCAGCTCCGGGACTAGCGGGAGGGCCGCAGATACGCAGTATTTT. Protein: CASSSGTSGRAADTQYF.

Many counts were recorded for this clonotype. V is TRBV7-6 and J is TRBJ2-2, with 10 bases fitting TRBD2. CDR1 is SGHVS, CDR2 FNYEAQ, per germline. The length of the CDR3 is 18 residues. The V and J ends lost 5 bases and 5 bases, in that order; junction bases with no gene match: 14. The CDR3 DNA reads as TGTGCCAGCAGCCCCGACCTAGCTAGCGGGAGATTAACCGGGGAGCTGTTTTTT. As protein: CASSPDLASGRLTGELFF.

This clonotype was counted ten times or more. The chain recombines TRBV28 with TRBJ2-3, with a tentative D call TRBD2 (6 bases). This CDR3 has 16 amino acids. Looked up from germline, CDR1 is MDHEN and CDR2 is SYDVKM. The V end lost 3 bases, the J end lost 0 bases, and 13 bases lay between the germline ends. CDR3 loop: CASSFSLSGSTDTQYF. Written as DNA, the CDR3 is TGTGCCAGCAGTTTTTCGTTGAGCGGGAGCACAGATACGCAGTATTTT.

This chain joins TRBV10-3 and TRBJ2-7, with 10 positions matching TRBD1. In germline, CDR1 is ENHRY, CDR2 SYGVKD. The CDR3 is 15 amino acids. Trimming removed 3 bases from V and 7 bases from J; junction bases left unmatched: 9. The CDR3 DNA sequence: TGTGCCATCAGTGATCCGGGACAGGGGCCGGGTGAGCAGTACTTC. Amino acids: CAISDPGQGPGEQYF.

This clonotype came up many times. This rearrangement joins TRBV14 to TRBJ2-3; TRBD2 matches 14 bases. Germline V gives CDR1 SGHDN, CDR2 FVKESK. Trimming removed 3 bases from V and 3 bases from J; junction bases left unmatched: 8. The CDR3 length is 18 residues. The CDR3: CASSHLLGTSGSTDTQYF. CDR3 sequence (DNA): TGTGCCAGCAGCCACCTTCTTGGGACTAGCGGGAGTACAGATACGCAGTATTTT.

The CDR3 nucleotides are TGTGCCAGCAGCCGCGAACGACGGACTAGGCGGGGTCACAATGAGCAGTTCTTC. Translating it yields CASSRERRTRRGHNEQFF. This sequence joins TRBV3-1 and TRBJ2-1, with 7 bases fitting TRBD2. The CDR3 loop spans 18 amino acids. Germline CDR1 reads LGHDT; CDR2 reads YNNKEL (reference sequence). J was trimmed by 5 bases and V by 4 bases; bases with no gene match: 17.

The chain links TRBV6-2 or TRBV6-3 to TRBJ2-1; maybe TRBD1 (5 bases). Germline CDR1 MNHEY, CDR2 SVGEGT. The CDR3 contains 13 residues. The ends were cut back, 7 bases at V and 0 bases at J, with 7 bases in the middle. In nucleotides, the CDR3 is TGTGCCAGCAAGGGGTACTCCTACAATGAGCAGTTCTTC. Translating it yields CASKGYSYNEQFF.

The sample holds many counts of this clonotype. This rearrangement joins TRBV24-1 to TRBJ1-5; D not resolved. The CDR3 contains 14 residues. Germline V gene data show CDR1 as KGHDR and CDR2 as SFDVKD. Trimming shortened V by 1 base and J by 6 bases, and 9 bases separated the two germline ends. The CDR3 DNA sequence: TGTGCCACCAGTGATTTCGGCGCTCTTCAGCCCCAGCATTTT. This sequence encodes CATSDFGALQPQHF.

The chain uses TRBV19 and TRBJ2-2; tentative D call: TRBD1 (6 bases). The V and J ends lost 7 bases and 0 bases respectively, with 15 bases between them. This CDR3 has 16 residues. Germline V CDR1 and CDR2: LNHDA, SQIVND (reference sequence). CDR3 in amino acids: CASTSLGTTNTGELFF. The CDR3 coding sequence is TGTGCCAGTACCTCCCTGGGGACAACGAACACCGGGGAGCTGTTTTTT. Full variable domain (missing parts from reference TRBV19 and TRBJ2-2): DGGITQSPKYLFRKEGQNVTLSCEQNLNHDAMYWYRQDPGQGLRLIYYSQIVNDFQKGDIAEGYSVSREKKESFPLTVTSAQKNPTAFYLCASTSLGTTNTGELFFGEGSRLTVL.

The chain combines TRBV19 with TRBJ2-2, with 13 nucleotides matching TRBD2. With V trimmed by 5 bases and J by 6 bases, 3 bases remained unmatched. Germline CDR1 LNHDA, CDR2 SQIVND (reference sequence). There are 15 residues in the CDR3. The CDR3 sequence is CASSPGLAGAGELFF. As DNA, the CDR3 is TGTGCCAGTAGTCCTGGACTAGCGGGAGCCGGGGAGCTGTTTTTT.

This clonotype was seen only a few times. V gene TRBV5-4 combines with J gene TRBJ1-1, with TRBD1 matching over 11 bases. The V gene's germline CDR1 is SGHNT and CDR2 YYREEE (reference sequence). The CDR3 length is 13 residues. Trimming at V came to 4 bases and at J to 10 bases, leaving 6 bases not matched to a gene. In nucleotides, the CDR3 is TGTGCCAGCAGCGCGGACAGGGGGCGCGGAGCTTTCTTT. Residues: CASSADRGRGAFF. Complete variable domain (other parts from reference TRBV5-4 and TRBJ1-1): ETGVTQSPTHLIKTRGQQVTLRCSSQSGHNTVSWYQQALGQGPQFIFQYYREEENGRGNFPPRFSGLQFPNYSSELNVNALELDDSALYLCASSADRGRGAFFGQGTRLTVV.

Ten or more counts support this clonotype. The genes are TRBV7-2 and TRBJ2-3; D gene ambiguous. V was shortened by 6 bases and J by 0 bases, with 4 bases between the two germline ends. CDR3 size: 12 residues. Germline-derived CDR1 and CDR2 are SGHTA and FQGNSA. The CDR3 nucleotides are TGTGCCAGCAGGTCTAGCACAGATACGCAGTATTTT. Encoded protein: CASRSSTDTQYF.

V usage is TRBV13 and J usage is TRBJ2-5, with D uncertain. Looked up from germline, CDR1 is PRHDT and CDR2 is FYEKMQ (reference sequence). Deletions cut 4 bases from V and 8 bases from J, with 14 bases between. The CDR3 runs to 13 residues. In DNA, the CDR3 is TGTGCCAGCAGCTGGATGATAAGAGAAACCCAGTACTTC. Translated, it gives CASSWMIRETQYF.

The rearrangement links TRBV20-1 to TRBJ2-3; TRBD1 is a possible D gene (7 bases). V dropped 0 bases and J dropped 6 bases, with 16 bases sitting between them. This CDR3 contains 15 residues. Germline V CDR1 and CDR2: DFQATT, SNEGSKA (reference sequence). CDR3 sequence (DNA): TGCAGTGCTAGAGATGGCCAGGGGGGACGGGATACGCAGTATTTT. Translated, it gives CSARDGQGGRDTQYF.